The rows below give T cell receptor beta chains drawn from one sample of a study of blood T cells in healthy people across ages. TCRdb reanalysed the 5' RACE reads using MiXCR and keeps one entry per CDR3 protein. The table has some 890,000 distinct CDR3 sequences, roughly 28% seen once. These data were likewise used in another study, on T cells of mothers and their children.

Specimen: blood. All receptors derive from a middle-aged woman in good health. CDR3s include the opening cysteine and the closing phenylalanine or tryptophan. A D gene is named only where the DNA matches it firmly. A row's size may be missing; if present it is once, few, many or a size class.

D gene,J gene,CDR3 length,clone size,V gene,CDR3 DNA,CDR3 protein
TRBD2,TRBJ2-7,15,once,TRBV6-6,TGTGCCAGCAGTTACCCCGGGACTAGCGCGCTCGAGCAGTACTTC,CASSYPGTSALEQYF
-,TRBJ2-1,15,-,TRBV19,TGTGCCAGTAGTATAGCGGCTGGGCAATACAATGAGCAGTTCTTC,CASSIAAGQYNEQFF
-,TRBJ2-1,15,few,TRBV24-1,TGTGCCACCAGCAAACGGAGCGGCATAGGAAATGAGCAGTTCTTC,CATSKRSGIGNEQFF
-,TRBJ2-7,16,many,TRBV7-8,TGTGCCAGCAGCTTAGATCGAGGCAGGGGAGTTTCCGAGCAGTACTTC,CASSLDRGRGVSEQYF
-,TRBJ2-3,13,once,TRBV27,TGTGCCAGCAGTTCACCCCTAGTAGATACGCAGTATTTT,CASSSPLVDTQYF
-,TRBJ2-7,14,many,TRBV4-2,TGTGCCAGCAGCCAAGCGCATGCTTCCTACGAGCAGTACTTC,CASSQAHASYEQYF
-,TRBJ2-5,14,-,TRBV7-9,TGTGCCAGCGCTAGGGCCAGGGGAGGTGAGACCCAGTACTTC,CASARARGGETQYF
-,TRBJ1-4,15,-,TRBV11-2,TGTGCCAGCAGCCCAGGGGTTGCAACTAATGAAAAACTGTTTTTT,CASSPGVATNEKLFF
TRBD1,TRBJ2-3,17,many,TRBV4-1,TGCGCCAGCAGCCAACAGACAGGGAAGGGAACCACAGATACGCAGTATTTT,CASSQQTGKGTTDTQYF
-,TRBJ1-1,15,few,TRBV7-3,TGTGCCAGCAGCAATAAACAGGGAGGAGGCGCTGAAGCTTTCTTT,CASSNKQGGGAEAFF
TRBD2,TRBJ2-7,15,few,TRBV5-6,TGTGCCAGCAGCTTCGACGGCGGGGGGTCGGGCGAGCAGTACTTC,CASSFDGGGSGEQYF
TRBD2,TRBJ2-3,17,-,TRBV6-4,TGTGCCAGCAGTGCCTACTCTAGCGGGGGGCCCACAGATACGCAGTATTTT,CASSAYSSGGPTDTQYF
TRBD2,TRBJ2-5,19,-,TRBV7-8,TGTGCCAGCAGCTTAGGTCAGGCGGGACTAGCGGGGAGTCGGAAGACCCAGTACTTC,CASSLGQAGLAGSRKTQYF
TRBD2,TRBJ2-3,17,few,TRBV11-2,TGTGCCAGCAGCTCGTTCCCTCAGGTTTCGGGGGGAGATACGCAGTATTTT,CASSSFPQVSGGDTQYF
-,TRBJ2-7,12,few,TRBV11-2,TGTGCCAGCAGCTCCCTTGACTGCGAGCAGTACTTC,CASSSLDCEQYF
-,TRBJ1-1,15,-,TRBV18,TGTGCCAGCTCACCACCGAGGGTCCAGGGTACTGGAGCTTTCTTT,CASSPPRVQGTGAFF
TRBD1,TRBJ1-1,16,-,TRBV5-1,TGCGCCAGCAGCTTGACAACAGGGGGTTCGAACACTGAAGCTTTCTTT,CASSLTTGGSNTEAFF
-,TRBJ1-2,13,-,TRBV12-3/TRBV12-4,TGTGCCAGCAGTTTAGGCAGACACGGGGGCTACACCTTC,CASSLGRHGGYTF
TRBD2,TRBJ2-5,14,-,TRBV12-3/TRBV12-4,TGTGCCAGCAGTTCCGGACTAGCGGGGGGGAAGCAGTACTTC,CASSSGLAGGKQYF
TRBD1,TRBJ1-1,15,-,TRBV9,TGTGCCAGCAGCCTCGGACAGGCCGATTGGACTGAAGCTTTCTTT,CASSLGQADWTEAFF
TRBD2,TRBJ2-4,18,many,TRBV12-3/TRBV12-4,TGTGCCAGCAGTTTTTGGGCGGTTAGCGGGGGGGCCCAAGGCATTCAGTACTTC,CASSFWAVSGGAQGIQYF
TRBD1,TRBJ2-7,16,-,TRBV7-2,TGTGCCAGCAGAAAGGGGGGAGACAGGGGCCCTTTAGAGCAGTACTTC,CASRKGGDRGPLEQYF
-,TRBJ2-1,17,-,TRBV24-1,TGTGCCACCAGTGATTTGATAGCGGTTCACTCCTACAATGAGCAGTTCTTC,CATSDLIAVHSYNEQFF
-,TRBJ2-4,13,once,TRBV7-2,TGTGCCAGCAGCTCCCACTTCGCAAACATTCAGTACTTC,CASSSHFANIQYF
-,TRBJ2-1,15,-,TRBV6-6,TGTGCCAGCAGTGACAAGGGAAGCTCCTACAATGAGCAGTTCTTC,CASSDKGSSYNEQFF
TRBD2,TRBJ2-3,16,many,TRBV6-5,TGTGCCAGCAGTTACTCCGGGACTAGCTCCGCGGGTACGCAGTATTTT,CASSYSGTSSAGTQYF
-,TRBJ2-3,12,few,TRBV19,TGTGCCAGTAGTATGACAGGCGATACGCAGTATTTT,CASSMTGDTQYF
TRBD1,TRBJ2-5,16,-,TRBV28,TGTGCCAGCAGTCCGAGCCCCGGGACAGACCAAGAGACCCAGTACTTC,CASSPSPGTDQETQYF
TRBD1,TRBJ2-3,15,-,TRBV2,TGTGCCAGCGGCCCTCAGGGGGCCGGCACAGATACGCAGTATTTT,CASGPQGAGTDTQYF